This record covers a single TCR beta chain. The data derive from a study of blood T cell repertoires in COVID-19. As for the study in general: PBMCs, B-cell-depleted T cells, or T cells were the source of the cDNA or gDNA that made up the material.

TCRdb's copy holds only in-frame clones and misses some; the assay was immunoSEQ multiplex PCR. The data show roughly 300,000 clones, about 90% seen once. This sequence was found in a woman in her forties who had recovered from COVID-19. The sequenced material came from peripheral blood.

The CDR3 spells CASSYLPTGRTEAFF. The CDR3 coding sequence is TGTGCCAGCAGCTACCTCCCGACAGGGCGGACTGAAGCTTTCTTT. The gene calls are TRBV5-6 and TRBJ1-1, with 7 positions matching TRBD1. The CDR3 runs to 15 residues. The germline V gene has CDR1 SGHDT and CDR2 YYEEEE. V was pared by 3 bases and J by 5 bases, with 10 bases of the junction left unmatched.